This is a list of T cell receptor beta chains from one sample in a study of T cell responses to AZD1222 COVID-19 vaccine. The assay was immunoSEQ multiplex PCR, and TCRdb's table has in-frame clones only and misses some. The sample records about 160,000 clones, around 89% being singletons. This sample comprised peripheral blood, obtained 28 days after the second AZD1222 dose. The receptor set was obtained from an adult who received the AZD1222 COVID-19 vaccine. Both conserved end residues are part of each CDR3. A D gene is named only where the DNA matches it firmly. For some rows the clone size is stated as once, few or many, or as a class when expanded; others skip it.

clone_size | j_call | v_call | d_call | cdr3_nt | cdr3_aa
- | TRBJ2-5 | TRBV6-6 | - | TGTGCCAGCAACCGACGGATTCAAGAGACCCAGTACTTC | CASNRRIQETQYF
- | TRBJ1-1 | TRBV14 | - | TGTGCCAGCAGCCAAGTTGGGGGAGCAAGGACTGAAGCTTTCTTT | CASSQVGGARTEAFF
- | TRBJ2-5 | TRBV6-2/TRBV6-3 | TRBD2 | TGTGCCAGCAGTCCCGTGCGGGGGAATGGCAAGACCCAGTACTTC | CASSPVRGNGKTQYF
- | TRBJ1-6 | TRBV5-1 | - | TGCGCCAGCAGCTTGATTCCCCAGGAAAATAATTCACCCCTCCACTTT | CASSLIPQENNSPLHF
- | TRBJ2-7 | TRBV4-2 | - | TGTGCCAGCAGCCAAGAGGGGGGAGTTAGTATCTACGAGCAGTACTTC | CASSQEGGVSIYEQYF
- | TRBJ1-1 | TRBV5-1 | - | TGCGCCAGCAGCTTGTTTGGACAGCCCACTGAAGCTTTCTTT | CASSLFGQPTEAFF
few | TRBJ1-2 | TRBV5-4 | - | TGTGCCAGCAGGGAGGCACAGAGGTATGGCTACACCTTC | CASREAQRYGYTF
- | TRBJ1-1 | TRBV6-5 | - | TGTGCCAGCAGTTACTCTCCTTACGAATCGAACACTGAAGCTTTCTTT | CASSYSPYESNTEAFF
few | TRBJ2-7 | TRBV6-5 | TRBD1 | TGTGCCAGCGGGACAGCATGGTCCTACGAGCAGTACTTC | CASGTAWSYEQYF
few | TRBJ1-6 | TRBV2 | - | TGTGCCAGCAGCGATAACGTGGAGACGCCCCTCCACTTT | CASSDNVETPLHF
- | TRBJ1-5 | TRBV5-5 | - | TGTGCCAGCAGCCAAGAATTCAATCAGCCCCAGCATTTT | CASSQEFNQPQHF
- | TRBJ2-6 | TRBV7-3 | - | TGTGCCAGCGAAGCGGGTGGGGCCAACGTCCTGACTTTC | CASEAGGANVLTF
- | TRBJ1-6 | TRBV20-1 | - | TGCAGTGCTAGTCAGGGTAGTGTCTATAATTCACCCCTCCACTTT | CSASQGSVYNSPLHF
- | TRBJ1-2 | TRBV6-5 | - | TGTGCCAGCACCAAAAATGAGGGTTCTAGCGGCTACACCTTC | CASTKNEGSSGYTF
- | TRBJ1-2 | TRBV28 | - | TGTGCCAGCAATCGGACACCGATGTCCCCTATCCAAACCGAAAACTATGGCTACACCTTC | CASNRTPMSPIQTENYGYTF
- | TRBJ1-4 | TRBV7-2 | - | TGTGCCAGCAGCCAACACAAAATAGGGGAAAAACTGTTTTTT | CASSQHKIGEKLFF
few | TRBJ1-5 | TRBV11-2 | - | TGTGCCAGCAGCTTAGATCCAGGGGAGAATCAGCCCCAGCATTTT | CASSLDPGENQPQHF
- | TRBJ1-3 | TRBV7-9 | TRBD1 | TGTGCCAGCAGCCTAACCGGGACAGGGGGAAACACCATATATTTT | CASSLTGTGGNTIYF
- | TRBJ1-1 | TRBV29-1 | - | TGCAGCGTTTTACAGGGATGGAACACTGAAGCTTTCTTT | CSVLQGWNTEAFF
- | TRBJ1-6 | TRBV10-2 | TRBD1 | TGCGCCAGCAGGGACGAATATCCGGGACAGAGCGTAAGCTCCTATAATTCACCCCTCCACTTT | CASRDEYPGQSVSSYNSPLHF
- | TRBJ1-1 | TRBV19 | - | TGTGCCAGTAGTGGGGCTAGGGGGAACACTGAAGCTTTCTTT | CASSGARGNTEAFF
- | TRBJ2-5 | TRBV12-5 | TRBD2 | TGTGCTAGTGGACCCGGACTAGCGGGTCAAGAGACCCAGTACTTC | CASGPGLAGQETQYF
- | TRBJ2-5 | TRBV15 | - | TGTGCCACCAGCAGAGCGTACCCTGGGTTCGCGGAGACCCAGTACTTC | CATSRAYPGFAETQYF
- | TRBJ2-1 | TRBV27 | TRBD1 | TGTGCCAGCAGTACCGTCCCGGGACAGTATCCCCCATACAATGAGCAGTTCTTC | CASSTVPGQYPPYNEQFF
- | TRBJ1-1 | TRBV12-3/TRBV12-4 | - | TGTGCCAGCACCCGGGACATGAACACTGAAGCTTTCTTT | CASTRDMNTEAFF
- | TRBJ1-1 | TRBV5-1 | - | TGCGCCAGCACCCCCGTCCGGGGATGGTTTCCTAGGACTATGAACACTGAAGCTTTCTTT | CASTPVRGWFPRTMNTEAFF
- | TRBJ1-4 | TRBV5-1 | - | TGCGCCAGCAGCTTGGATCTGTGGCCTAATGAAAAACTGTTTTTT | CASSLDLWPNEKLFF
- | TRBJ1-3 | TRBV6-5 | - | TGTGCCAGCAGAGACCGGAGCTCTGGAAACACCATATATTTT | CASRDRSSGNTIYF
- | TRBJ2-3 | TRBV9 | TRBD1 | TGTGCCAGCAGCGCCGAGACAGGGGCCGATACGCAGTATTTT | CASSAETGADTQYF
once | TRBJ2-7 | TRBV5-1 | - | TGCGCCAGCAGCGGGATCCTGCCAACGGCAGGGTCAGGCTACGAGCAGTACTTC | CASSGILPTAGSGYEQYF
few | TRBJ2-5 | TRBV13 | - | TGTGCCAGCAGCTCCAGGGGGGCCGAGGGGACCCAGTACTTC | CASSSRGAEGTQYF
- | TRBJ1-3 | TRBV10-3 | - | TGTGCCATCAGCAGTTCTGGAAACACCATATATTTT | CAISSSGNTIYF
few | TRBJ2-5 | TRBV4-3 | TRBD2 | TGCGCCAGCAGCCAAGAACGAGCGGGGGCCCCGGCCCAGTACTTC | CASSQERAGAPAQYF
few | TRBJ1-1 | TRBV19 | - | TGTGCCAGTAGTAACCCCAGGGTAGGGAACACTGAAGCTTTCTTT | CASSNPRVGNTEAFF
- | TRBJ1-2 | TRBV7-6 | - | TGTGCCAGCAGCTTAGAGGGGACACCATACTATGGCTACACCTTC | CASSLEGTPYYGYTF
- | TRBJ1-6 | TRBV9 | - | TGTGCCAGCAGCCCCAGCGCGGGTAGGAATTCACCCCTCCACTTT | CASSPSAGRNSPLHF
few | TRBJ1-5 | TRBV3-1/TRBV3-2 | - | TGTGCCAGCAGCCATCGGGGGTTCGCGCCCCAGCATTTT | CASSHRGFAPQHF
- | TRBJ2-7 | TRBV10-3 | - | TGTGCCATCAGCAGGACCGAAAGCACCTACGAGCAGTACTTC | CAISRTESTYEQYF
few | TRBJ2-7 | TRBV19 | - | TGTGCCAGTAGCGGGATAGCCTACGAGCAGTACTTC | CASSGIAYEQYF
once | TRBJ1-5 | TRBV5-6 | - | TGTGCCAGCAGCTTGATGAGGGTACTTCAGCCCCAGCATTTT | CASSLMRVLQPQHF
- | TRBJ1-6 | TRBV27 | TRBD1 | TGTGCCAGCAGTTCAGACAGGGGGACACACTATAATTCACCCCTCCACTTT | CASSSDRGTHYNSPLHF
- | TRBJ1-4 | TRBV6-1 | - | TGTGCCAGCAGTGAAGCGCCGGGGGATGAAAAACTGTTTTTT | CASSEAPGDEKLFF
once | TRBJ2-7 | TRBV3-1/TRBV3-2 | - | TGTGCCAGCAGCCCAACCGGGCAGGTCTACGAGCAGTACTTC | CASSPTGQVYEQYF
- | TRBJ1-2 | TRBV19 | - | TGTGCCAGTACCGATTCGGGTCGGGGGAGAGGCTACACCTTC | CASTDSGRGRGYTF
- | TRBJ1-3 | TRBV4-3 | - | TGCGCCAGCAGCCAAGATGACAGTTTCTCTGGAAACACCATATATTTT | CASSQDDSFSGNTIYF
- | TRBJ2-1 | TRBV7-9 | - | TGTGCCAGCAGCTTAACAGGGAGCAATGAGCAGTTCTTC | CASSLTGSNEQFF
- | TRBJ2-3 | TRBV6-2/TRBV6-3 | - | TGTGCCAGCAGCGAGAGCACAGATACGCAGTATTTT | CASSESTDTQYF
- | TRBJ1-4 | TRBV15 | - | TGTGCCACCAGCCCGACAGAACGACTTGAAAAACTGTTTTTT | CATSPTERLEKLFF
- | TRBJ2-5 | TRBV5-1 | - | TGCGCCAGCAGCTTGCATGGGACGAGGGAAGAGACCCAGTACTTC | CASSLHGTREETQYF
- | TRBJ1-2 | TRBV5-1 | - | TGCGCCAGCAGCTTGGTAGGGGAGATGGGCTACACCTTC | CASSLVGEMGYTF
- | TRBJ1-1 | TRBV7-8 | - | TGTGCCAGCAGCATCTCACAGGTGAACACTGAAGCTTTCTTT | CASSISQVNTEAFF